Included here is one TCR beta chain sequence, with context. The data were obtained in a study of shared clonotypes between healthy human individuals. The repertoire was sequenced with immunoSEQ multiplex PCR; TCRdb's copy has only in-frame clones and lacks some. The sample shows fewer than 1.8 million clones, just under 99% of them seen only once. Trimming stripped 0 bases from V and 5 bases from J, with 12 bases between. Germline assignment: CDR1 SGHRS and CDR2 YFSETQ. This CDR3 contains 14 residues. The source material was naive CD4+ T cells sorted from blood. The subset: CD45RA+ positively selected. This chain joins TRBV5-1 and TRBJ2-7; D possibly matches TRBD1 or TRBD2 (5 bases each). The sequence was collected from a man aged 25 to 40 in good health. CDR3 loop: CASSLEGRIDEQYF. CDR3 DNA sequence: TGCGCCAGCAGCTTGGAGGGACGGATCGACGAGCAGTACTTC. The full variable domain, in which reference TRBV5-1 and TRBJ2-7 provide the parts outside the CDR3, is KAGVTQTPRYLIKTRGQQVTLSCSPISGHRSVSWYQQTPGQGLQFLFEYFSETQRNKGNFPGRFSGRQFSNSRSEMNVSTLELGDSALYLCASSLEGRIDEQYFGPGTRLTVT.